This TCR beta chain was obtained from a study of blood T cell repertoires in COVID-19. Overall study: Acute and convalescent COVID-19 samples came from the United States, Italy and Spain. PBMCs, B-cell-depleted T cells, or T cells provided the cDNA or gDNA that made up the material.

The CDR3 totals 14 residues. CDR1 and CDR2 from the germline V gene are MNHEY and SVGAGI. V lost 0 bases to trimming and J lost 6 bases, with 9 bases between them. As processed by the authors: For nucleated cells, counts were estimated from reference gene primer amplification. This table comes from immunoSEQ multiplex PCR, and its TCRdb copy is limited to in-frame clones, with some not included. V, J and clone size were drawn from that table, and D and trimming were deduced from the DNA. Of 240,000 or so clones in the sample, about three quarters are singletons; the top ten hold about 3.1%. The V and J genes are TRBV6-5 and TRBJ2-1; D is ambiguous. Sequencing was performed on peripheral blood. This clonotype was sampled from a woman aged 80 or over with acute or convalescent COVID-19. This CDR3 reads CASSYSTRRNEQFF. The CDR3 DNA sequence: TGTGCCAGCAGTTACTCGACACGCCGCAATGAGCAGTTCTTC.